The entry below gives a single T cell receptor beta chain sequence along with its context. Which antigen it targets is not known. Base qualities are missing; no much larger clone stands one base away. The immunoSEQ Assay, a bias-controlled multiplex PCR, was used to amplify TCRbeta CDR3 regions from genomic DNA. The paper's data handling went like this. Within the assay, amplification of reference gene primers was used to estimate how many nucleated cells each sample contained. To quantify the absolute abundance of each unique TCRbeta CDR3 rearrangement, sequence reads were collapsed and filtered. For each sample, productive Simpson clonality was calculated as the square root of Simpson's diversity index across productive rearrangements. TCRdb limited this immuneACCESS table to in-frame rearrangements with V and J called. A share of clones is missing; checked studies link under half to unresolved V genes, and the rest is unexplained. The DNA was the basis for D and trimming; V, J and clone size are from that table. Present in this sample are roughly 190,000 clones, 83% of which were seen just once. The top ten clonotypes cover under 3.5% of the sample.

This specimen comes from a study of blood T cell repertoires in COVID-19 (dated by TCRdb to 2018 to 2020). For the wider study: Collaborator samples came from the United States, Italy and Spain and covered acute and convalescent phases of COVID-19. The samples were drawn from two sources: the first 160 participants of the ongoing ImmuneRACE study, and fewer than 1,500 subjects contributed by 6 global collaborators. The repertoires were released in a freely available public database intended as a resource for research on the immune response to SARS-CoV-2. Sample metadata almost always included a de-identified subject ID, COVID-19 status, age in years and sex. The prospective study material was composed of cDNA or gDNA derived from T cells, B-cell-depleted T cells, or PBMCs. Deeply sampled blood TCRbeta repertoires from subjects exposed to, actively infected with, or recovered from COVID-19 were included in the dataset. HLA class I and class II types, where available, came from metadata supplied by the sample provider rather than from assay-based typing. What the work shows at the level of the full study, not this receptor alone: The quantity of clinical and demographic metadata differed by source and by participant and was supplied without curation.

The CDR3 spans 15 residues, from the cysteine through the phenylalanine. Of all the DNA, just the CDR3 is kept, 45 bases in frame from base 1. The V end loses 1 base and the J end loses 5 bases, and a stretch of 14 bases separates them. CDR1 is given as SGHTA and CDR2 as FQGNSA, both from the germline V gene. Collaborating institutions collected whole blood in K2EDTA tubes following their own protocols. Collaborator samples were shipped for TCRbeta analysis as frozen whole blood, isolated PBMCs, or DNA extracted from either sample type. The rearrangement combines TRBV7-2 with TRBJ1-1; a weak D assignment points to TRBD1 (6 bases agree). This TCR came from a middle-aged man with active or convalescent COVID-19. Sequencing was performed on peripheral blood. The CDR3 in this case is CASSLVRGAGTEAFF. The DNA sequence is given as TGTGCCAGCAGCTTAGTACGGGGGGCAGGAACTGAAGCTTTCTTT.